This T cell receptor beta chain was sequenced for a study of OX40 agonist ivuxolimab in advanced cancers. Germline CDR1 MNHNS, CDR2 SASEGT. This CDR3 comprises 15 residues. The V gene lost 2 bases and the J gene lost 2 bases, with 10 bases spanning the gap. Profiling relied on immunoSEQ multiplex PCR, and the TCRdb table lists in-frame clones only, not all of them. The sample lists under 70,000 clones, about 85% occurring once. The chain joins TRBV6-1 to TRBJ1-5; D is unresolved. The receptor comes from an adult with an advanced solid tumor such as melanoma, head and neck, liver or kidney cancer. The sequences come from CD4+ or CD8+ T cells sorted from blood, collected in a trial of the OX40 agonist ivuxolimab. CDR3 in amino acids: CASSERAGGNQPQHF. As DNA, the CDR3 is TGTGCCAGCAGTGAAAGGGCTGGGGGCAATCAGCCCCAGCATTTT.